Sequencing of this T cell receptor beta chain was carried out in a study of T cells in Graves' hyperthyroidism and ophthalmopathy. Stable hyperthyroidism: no ophthalmopathy progression over 18 months of follow-up. Used for diagnoses were clinical symptoms, serum thyroxine and TRAb, thyroid ultrasound and orbital computed tomography. The PBMCs had their origin in approximately 10 ml of fresh peripheral blood. This clonotype was found a few times. Amplified TCR beta CDR3 regions came from RNA transcripts. First-round RT-PCR of the TCR CDR3 relied on the HTBI primer set. TCRdb passed the multiplex PCR reads through MiXCR, listing each CDR3 protein once. The data contain some 760,000 distinct CDR3 sequences, about 15% of them seen just once; the ten biggest clones take up roughly a tenth. Sequenced material: blood. The TCR originated in a woman aged 18-29 years with Graves' hyperthyroidism.

The CDR3 loop reads CASSWTSDTQYF. The CDR3 DNA is TGTGCCAGCAGCTGGACTAGTGATACGCAGTATTTT. V and J are TRBV5-4 and TRBJ2-3; TRBD2 agrees at 7 bases. V shed 3 bases, J shed 6 bases, and the junction held 1 base outside the gene matches. Per the germline V gene, CDR1 is SGHNT and CDR2 is YYREEE (reference sequence). The CDR3 spans 12 residues.